The rows below give T cell receptor beta chains drawn from one sample of a study of CD8+CD57+ T cells in acquired aplastic anemia. TCRdb independently ran MiXCR on the reads; one entry per CDR3 protein. The sample lists under 350,000 distinct CDR3 sequences, approximately 58% occurring once. Sequencing input: sorted CD4+, CD8+, or CD8+CD57+ T cells (not recorded which) from PBMCs. The receptors shown here come from a human donor with aplastic anemia. Both conserved end residues are part of each CDR3. Each record gives: J gene, V gene, D gene, clone size, CDR3 protein, CDR3 DNA. D genes are given only for firm matches. Size values are once, few and many counts, or a class for expanded clones, and some rows have none.

TRBJ2-1 TRBV11-2 TRBD2 - CASRGLAGGYEQFF TGTGCCAGCAGGGGACTAGCGGGAGGTTATGAGCAGTTCTTC
TRBJ1-2 TRBV12-3/TRBV12-4 - - CASSLGNIYGYTF TGTGCCAGCAGTCTAGGAAACATCTATGGCTACACCTTC
TRBJ1-1 TRBV20-1 TRBD1 few CSASDRGEAFF TGCAGTGCTAGTGACAGGGGTGAAGCTTTCTTT
TRBJ1-2 TRBV24-1 - - CATSDFWGGYYGYTF TGTGCCACCAGTGATTTTTGGGGAGGTTATTATGGCTACACCTTC
TRBJ2-2 TRBV5-1 - many CASSLAEPHTGELFF TGCGCCAGCAGCTTGGCCGAGCCGCACACCGGGGAGCTGTTTTTT
TRBJ2-3 TRBV7-2 - - CASSLRTQETQYF TGTGCCAGCAGCTTACGGACCCAAGAGACCCAGTATTTT
TRBJ2-1 TRBV19 - many CASRPSAVGPDEQFF TGTGCCAGTAGACCCTCGGCGGTGGGCCCGGATGAGCAGTTCTTC
TRBJ2-1 TRBV3-1 - many CASSHLSHLRGFNEQFF TGTGCCAGCAGCCACCTCAGTCACCTACGAGGGTTCAATGAGCAGTTCTTC
TRBJ2-7 TRBV15 - few CATSRDTTVTYEQYF TGTGCCACCAGCAGAGATACCACCGTCACCTACGAGCAGTACTTC
TRBJ2-7 TRBV7-2 TRBD2 - CASSLERGRNEQYF TGTGCCAGCAGCTTAGAGCGGGGGAGGAACGAGCAGTACTTC
TRBJ2-2 TRBV5-1 - - CASSLGLETGELFF TGCGCCAGCAGCTTGGGACTGGAGACCGGGGAGCTGTTTTTT
TRBJ2-7 TRBV7-9 TRBD2 - CASSLGGLAGDVYEQYF TGTGCCAGCAGCTTAGGGGGACTAGCGGGGGACGTCTACGAGCAGTACTTC
TRBJ2-7 TRBV5-1 TRBD2 - CASSPSPGLAGEQYF TGCGCCAGCAGCCCGTCGCCGGGACTAGCGGGAGAGCAGTACTTC
TRBJ2-1 TRBV20-1 - few CSAGGTPDSYNEQFF TGCAGTGCTGGGGGGACACCCGACTCCTACAATGAGCAGTTCTTC
TRBJ1-4 TRBV5-8 TRBD1 many CASSSKGDRGNEKLFF TGTGCCAGCAGCTCTAAGGGTGACAGGGGGAATGAAAAACTGTTTTTT
TRBJ2-3 TRBV20-1 - - CSASQGSGDTQYF TGCAGTGCTAGCCAGGGGAGTGGAGATACGCAGTATTTT
TRBJ2-5 TRBV20-1 - few CSAGRIGAETQYF TGCAGTGCTGGACGGATCGGGGCGGAGACCCAGTACTTC
TRBJ1-5 TRBV18 - - CASSTDRFQPQHF TGTGCCAGCTCTACTGACAGATTTCAGCCCCAGCATTTT
TRBJ1-4 TRBV29-1 - few CSVGSGRSNEKLFF TGCAGCGTTGGCTCGGGCAGGAGTAATGAAAAACTGTTTTTT
TRBJ1-6 TRBV10-2 - many CASSEGLSGYRSSPLHF TGCGCCAGCAGTGAAGGGCTATCGGGGTACAGGTCTTCACCCCTCCACTTT
TRBJ2-7 TRBV29-1 - - CSVEKGDGGYERYF TGCAGCGTTGAGAAGGGGGACGGGGGTTACGAGCGGTACTTC
TRBJ2-2 TRBV20-1 TRBD2 - CSATSGSRSGELFF TGCAGTGCAACTAGCGGGAGTAGATCCGGGGAGCTGTTTTTT
TRBJ2-2 TRBV12-3/TRBV12-4 TRBD2 many CASRGTSGVYTGELFF TGTGCCAGCAGGGGGACTAGCGGGGTGTACACCGGGGAGCTGTTTTTT
TRBJ2-7 TRBV7-8 - - CASSFRHYEQYF TGTGCCAGCAGCTTCAGGCACTACGAGCAGTACTTC
TRBJ2-3 TRBV9 - few CASTFRGGSGRTDTQYF TGTGCCAGCACTTTTCGAGGGGGTAGCGGGCGCACAGATACGCAGTATTTT
TRBJ2-2 TRBV15 TRBD1 - CATSEPGQGLIDTGELFF TGTGCCACCAGTGAACCGGGACAGGGTCTAATCGACACCGGGGAGCTGTTTTTT
TRBJ2-7 TRBV12-3/TRBV12-4 TRBD1 many CASSLTGGDPSF TGTGCCAGCAGTTTGACAGGGGGCGACCCTTCTTTC
TRBJ2-1 TRBV10-3 TRBD2 - CAIRTSGSNEQFF TGTGCCATAAGGACTAGCGGGAGCAATGAGCAGTTCTTC
TRBJ1-1 TRBV20-1 - - CSASRLRWPLNTEAFF TGCAGTGCTAGTCGATTGAGGTGGCCCCTGAACACTGAAGCTTTCTTT
TRBJ1-5 TRBV2 TRBD1 many CASTKTGMDQPQHF TGTGCCAGCACTAAGACAGGGATGGATCAGCCCCAGCATTTT
TRBJ2-3 TRBV20-1 - many CSADSDITDTQYF TGCAGCGCGGACTCCGACATCACAGATACGCAGTATTTT
TRBJ2-3 TRBV20-1 - few CSASDPGDTQYF TGCAGTGCTTCTGATCCGGGCGATACGCAGTATTTT
TRBJ2-7 TRBV9 - - CASSASTGPTYEQYF TGTGCCAGCAGCGCCAGCACAGGGCCGACCTACGAGCAGTACTTC
TRBJ2-7 TRBV27 - many CASSLRASYEQYF TGTGCCAGCAGTTTACGGGCCTCCTACGAGCAGTACTTC
TRBJ2-3 TRBV15 - - CATSRLPLAGDTQYF TGTGCCACCAGCAGACTCCCCCTAGCAGGAGATACGCAGTATTTT
TRBJ2-3 TRBV5-1 - - CASSQFGTGRTDTQYF TGCGCCAGCAGCCAATTCGGAACGGGTCGCACAGATACGCAGTATTTT
TRBJ1-1 TRBV29-1 - - CNSSGGMTEAFF TGCAACTCCTCCGGGGGGATGACTGAAGCTTTCTTT
TRBJ1-5 TRBV2 - - CASSEFVGVVNQPQHF TGTGCCAGCAGTGAATTTGTAGGGGTGGTCAATCAGCCCCAGCATTTT
TRBJ1-6 TRBV7-3 TRBD1 - CASSLRDRQGRVNPPLHF TGTGCCAGCAGCTTACGTGACCGACAGGGGCGCGTAAATCCACCCCTCCACTTT
TRBJ1-6 TRBV6-1 - - CASSYGQNNSPLHF TGTGCCAGCAGTTACGGGCAGAATAATTCACCCCTCCACTTT
TRBJ2-1 TRBV10-1 TRBD1 - CASSVDREWGKFF TGCGCCAGCAGTGTGGACAGGGAGTGGGGTAAGTTCTTC
TRBJ1-2 TRBV12-3/TRBV12-4 TRBD1 - CASSVTGGAGGYTF TGTGCCAGCAGTGTGACAGGGGGCGCGGGTGGCTACACCTTC
TRBJ2-1 TRBV7-7 TRBD1 - CASSLGQFSYNEQFF TGTGCCAGCAGCTTGGGACAGTTCTCCTACAATGAGCAGTTCTTC
TRBJ1-2 TRBV9 TRBD1 - CASSVEQGPIVYGYTF TGTGCCAGCAGCGTAGAACAGGGGCCGATAGTCTATGGCTACACCTTC
TRBJ2-5 TRBV12-3/TRBV12-4 TRBD1 - CASSLGTGILETQYF TGTGCCAGCAGTTTAGGGACAGGGATATTGGAGACCCAGTACTTC
TRBJ1-5 TRBV9 TRBD1 - CASSSGTGINQPQHF TGTGCCAGCAGCAGCGGGACAGGGATAAATCAGCCCCAGCATTTT
TRBJ1-2 TRBV2 - - CASSGDIGYTF TGTGCCAGCAGTGGAGATATTGGCTACACCTTC
TRBJ2-7 TRBV10-1 - few CASTNYEQYF TGCGCCAGCACCAACTACGAGCAGTACTTC
TRBJ1-5 TRBV2 - many CASGKQGENQPQHF TGTGCCAGCGGAAAACAGGGTGAGAATCAGCCCCAGCATTTT
TRBJ2-4 TRBV6-1 TRBD1 few CASTRQGENIQYF TGTGCCAGCACTCGACAGGGAGAAAACATTCAGTACTTC
TRBJ2-5 TRBV7-7 TRBD1 - CASSPSSGGRETQYF TGTGCTAGCAGCCCAAGTTCAGGGGGCAGGGAGACCCAGTACTTC